Shown below are 11 T cell receptor beta chains from a single sample sequenced in a study of CD8+ T cells in alopecia areata. The sequencing template was cDNA reverse transcribed from extracted RNA. Assay used: immunoSEQ multiplex PCR; TCRdb lists only in-frame clones, some missing. The profile shows about 130,000 clones, about 47% of them singletons. The starting material was CD8+ T cells sorted from blood, obtained at week 0. These receptors were collected from a human donor with alopecia areata.

The rearrangement uses TRBV12-5 and TRBJ2-1; 7 bases match TRBD2. The CDR3 runs to 14 residues. After removal of 3 bases from V and 7 bases from J, the junction contained 6 bases not matched to a gene. The germline V gene encodes CDR1 LGHNT and CDR2 FRNRAP. The CDR3 DNA reads as TGTGCTAGTGGTTTAACTCGGGGAGGGAATGAGCAGTTCTTC. Its translation is CASGLTRGGNEQFF.

This clone was counted a few times. The rearrangement joins TRBV19 to TRBJ2-4, with D perhaps TRBD2 (5 bases). Trimming left V 0 bases short and J 6 bases short, with 9 bases between. CDR3 length: 14 residues. CDR1 LNHDA and CDR2 SQIVND come from the germline V gene (reference sequence). The CDR3 DNA sequence: TGTGCCAGTAGTATAGATCTCGAGGGAAACATTCAGTACTTC. Translation: CASSIDLEGNIQYF.

The V call is TRBV30, the J call TRBJ2-7; D perhaps matches TRBD1 (6 bases). The CDR3 runs to 13 residues. CDR1 is GTSNPN, CDR2 SVGIG, per germline (reference sequence). V dropped 5 bases and J dropped 3 bases, with 14 bases sitting between them. This chain's CDR3 is CAWARTASYEQYF. The CDR3 DNA sequence: TGTGCCTGGGCTCGGACAGCCAGCTACGAGCAGTACTTC. The full variable domain, its missing parts supplied by reference TRBV30 and TRBJ2-7, is SQTIHQWPATLVQPVGSPLSLECTVEGTSNPNLYWYRQAAGRGLQLLFYSVGIGQISSEVPQNLSASRPQDRQFILSSKKLLLSDSGFYLCAWARTASYEQYFGPGTRLTVT.

Regarding this clone: Other DNA variants within this sample encode the same CDR3. The chain has TRBV19 and TRBJ1-5; 10 bases agree with TRBD1. This CDR3 has 14 amino acids. Germline V gene sequence: CDR1 LNHDA, CDR2 SQIVND (reference sequence). V was pared by 3 bases and J by 7 bases, with 3 bases of the junction left unmatched. For the CDR3, the DNA is TGTGCCAGTAGTATCCGGGACAGGGGACAGCCCCAGCATTTT. Its protein product is CASSIRDRGQPQHF.

This rearrangement joins TRBV5-6 to TRBJ2-2; perhaps TRBD1 as D (6 bases). V dropped 4 bases and J dropped 1 base, with 8 bases sitting between them. Germline V gene lookup returns CDR1 SGHDT and CDR2 YYEEEE. This CDR3 region has 14 residues. CDR3 protein: CASSRTENTGELFF. In DNA form, the CDR3 reads TGTGCCAGCAGCCGGACAGAGAACACCGGGGAGCTGTTTTTT. The whole variable domain, filled in from reference TRBV5-6 and TRBJ2-2, reads DAGVTQSPTHLIKTRGQQVTLRCSPKSGHDTVSWYQQALGQGPQFIFQYYEEEERQRGNFPDRFSGHQFPNYSSELNVNALLLGDSALYLCASSRTENTGELFFGEGSRLTVL.

Concerning this clone itself: It may be a read error: a sequence one base away is much more abundant. The sample has other DNA sequences that encode this CDR3 too. The V and J genes are TRBV5-4 and TRBJ1-1; the D is unclear. Germline CDR1 SGHNT, CDR2 YYREEE (reference sequence). Trimming pared 2 bases from V and 5 bases from J, leaving 7 bases between. The length of the CDR3 is 12 residues. The DNA of the CDR3 is TGTGCCAGCAGCTTTGGGGATACTGAAGCTTTCTTT. Encoded protein: CASSFGDTEAFF.

This chain joins TRBV27 and TRBJ1-5; 8 nucleotides agree with TRBD1. This CDR3 has 15 residues. V shed 5 bases and J 3 bases; nucleotides not matched to a gene: 6. In germline, CDR1 is MNHEY, CDR2 SMNVEV (reference sequence). CDR3 DNA: TGTGCCAGCAGTCCCGGACAGGGATTCAATCAGCCCCAGCATTTT. Amino acids: CASSPGQGFNQPQHF.

This sequence joins TRBV13 and TRBJ2-1, with a weak D call TRBD1 (6 bases). The germline V and J ends were trimmed by 5 bases and 9 bases, with 14 bases remaining between them. The CDR3 loop spans 13 amino acids. Germline V CDR1 and CDR2: PRHDT, FYEKMQ (reference sequence). The CDR3 loop is CASSLRTVGEQFF. DNA for the CDR3: TGTGCCAGCAGCCTTCGGACAGTCGGTGAGCAGTTCTTC. Full variable domain (remainder filled in from reference TRBV13 and TRBJ2-1): AAGVIQSPRHLIKEKRETATLKCYPIPRHDTVYWYQQGPGQDPQFLISFYEKMQSDKGSIPDRFSAQQFSDYHSELNMSSLELGDSALYFCASSLRTVGEQFFGPGTRLTVL.

This clone turned up a few times. This chain connects TRBV27 to TRBJ2-5; tentatively, D is TRBD2 (6 bases). CDR1 and CDR2 (germline): MNHEY, SMNVEV (reference sequence). CDR3 size: 13 residues. The V and J ends lost 4 bases and 4 bases respectively, with 10 bases between them. The CDR3 DNA sequence: TGTGCCAGCAGTTCCGCGGGGCGAGAGACCCAGTACTTC. Residues: CASSSAGRETQYF.

This chain uses TRBV13 with TRBJ1-5, with TRBD1 matching 11 bases. V lost 5 bases to trimming and J lost 6 bases; unmatched junction nucleotides: 6. This CDR3 has 15 amino acids. Germline V lookup: CDR1 PRHDT, CDR2 FYEKMQ (reference sequence). In nucleotides, the CDR3 is TGTGCCAGCAGCAATGGACAGGGGGCTGGTCAGCCCCAGCATTTT. Translating it yields CASSNGQGAGQPQHF.

This rearrangement joins TRBV2 to TRBJ1-5; 8 bases match TRBD1. This CDR3 is 15 amino acids long. J gave up 8 bases and V 5 bases, and 11 bases lay outside the gene matches. Germline assignment: CDR1 SNHLY and CDR2 FYNNEI. For the CDR3, the DNA is TGTGCCAGCAGTTTTTCCGGGACAGGCCTGGAGCCCCAGCATTTT. Translated, it gives CASSFSGTGLEPQHF.